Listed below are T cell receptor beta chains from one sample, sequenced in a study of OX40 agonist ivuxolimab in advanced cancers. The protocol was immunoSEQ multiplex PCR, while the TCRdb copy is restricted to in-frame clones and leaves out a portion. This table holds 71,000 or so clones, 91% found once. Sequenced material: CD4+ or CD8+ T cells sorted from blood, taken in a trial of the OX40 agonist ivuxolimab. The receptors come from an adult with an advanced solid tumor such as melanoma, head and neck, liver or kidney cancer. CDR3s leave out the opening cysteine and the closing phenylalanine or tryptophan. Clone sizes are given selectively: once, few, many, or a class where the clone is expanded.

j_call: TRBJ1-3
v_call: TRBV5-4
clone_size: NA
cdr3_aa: ASSLQSNSGNTIY

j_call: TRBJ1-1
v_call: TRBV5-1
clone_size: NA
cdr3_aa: ASSLDDRGTEAF

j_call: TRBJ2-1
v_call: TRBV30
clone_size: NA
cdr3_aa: AWSVSGGPYRQF

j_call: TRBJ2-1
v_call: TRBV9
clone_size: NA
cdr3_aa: ASSVGTSGGRYNEQF

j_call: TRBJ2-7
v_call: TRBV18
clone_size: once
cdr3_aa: ASSSGLAGVGEQY

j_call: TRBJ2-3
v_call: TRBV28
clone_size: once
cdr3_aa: ASSLAGVLDFSTDTQY

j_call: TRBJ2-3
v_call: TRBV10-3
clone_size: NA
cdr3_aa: AIGAGGGSDTQY

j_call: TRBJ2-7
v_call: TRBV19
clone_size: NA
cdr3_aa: ASSIERGGEQY

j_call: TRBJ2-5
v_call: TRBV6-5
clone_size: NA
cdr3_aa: ASSSPAGAQY

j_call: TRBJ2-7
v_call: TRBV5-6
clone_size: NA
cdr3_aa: ANSFGLAAYEQY

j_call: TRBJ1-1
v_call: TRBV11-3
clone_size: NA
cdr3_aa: ASSLVKTEAF

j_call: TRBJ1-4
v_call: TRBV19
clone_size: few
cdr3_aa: ASSRQGRTTTNEKLF

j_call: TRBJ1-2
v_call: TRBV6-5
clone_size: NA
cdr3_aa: ASSYSIYSFYGYT